This TCR beta chain appears in the sequencing data of a study of T cell responses to AZD1222 COVID-19 vaccine. Germline assignment: CDR1 MNHEY and CDR2 SVGAGI. The CDR3 is 15 amino acids. The V and J ends lost 8 bases and 2 bases respectively, with 16 bases between them. Here immunoSEQ multiplex PCR was the method, and the copy in TCRdb shows in-frame clones only, minus some. The sample includes more than 95,000 clones, about 89% of them seen just once. The material was peripheral blood, obtained on day 0 of AZD1222 vaccination. The V and J genes are TRBV6-5 and TRBJ1-3; D unresolved. The clonotype was recovered from an adult in good health. CDR3 nucleotide sequence: TGTGCCAGCTCCTCTGAACCGTTAGCTGGAAACACCATATATTTT. It yields the protein CASSSEPLAGNTIYF.